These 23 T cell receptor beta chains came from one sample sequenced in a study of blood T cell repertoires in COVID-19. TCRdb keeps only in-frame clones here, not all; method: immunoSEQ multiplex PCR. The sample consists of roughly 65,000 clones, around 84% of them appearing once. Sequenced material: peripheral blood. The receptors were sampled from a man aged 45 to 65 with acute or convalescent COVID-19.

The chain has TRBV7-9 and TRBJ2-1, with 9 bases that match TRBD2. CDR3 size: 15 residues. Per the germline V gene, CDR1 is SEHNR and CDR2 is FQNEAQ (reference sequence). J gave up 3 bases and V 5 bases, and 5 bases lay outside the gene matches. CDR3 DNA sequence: TGTGCCAGCAGCCCAAGCGGGGGGTACTACAATGAGCAGTTCTTC. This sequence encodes CASSPSGGYYNEQFF.

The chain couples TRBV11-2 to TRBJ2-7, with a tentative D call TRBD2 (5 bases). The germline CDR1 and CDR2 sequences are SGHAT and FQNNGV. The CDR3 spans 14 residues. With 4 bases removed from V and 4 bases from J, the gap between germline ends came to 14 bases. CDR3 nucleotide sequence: TGTGCCAGCAGCTGGCCGGGGTCGGGATACGAGCAGTACTTC. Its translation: CASSWPGSGYEQYF.

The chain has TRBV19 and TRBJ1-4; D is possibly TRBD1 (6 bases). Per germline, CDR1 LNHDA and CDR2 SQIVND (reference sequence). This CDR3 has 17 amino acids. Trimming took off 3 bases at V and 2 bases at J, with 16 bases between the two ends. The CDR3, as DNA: TGTGCCAGTAGTATGGCGACAGGATCTAGCACTAATGAAAAACTGTTTTTT. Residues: CASSMATGSSTNEKLFF.

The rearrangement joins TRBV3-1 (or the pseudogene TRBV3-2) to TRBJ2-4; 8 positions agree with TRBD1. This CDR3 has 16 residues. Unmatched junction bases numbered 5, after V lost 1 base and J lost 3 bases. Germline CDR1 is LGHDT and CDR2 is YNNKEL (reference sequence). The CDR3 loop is CASSQGAGTGKNIQYF. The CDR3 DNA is TGTGCCAGCAGCCAAGGGGCGGGGACAGGCAAAAACATTCAGTACTTC.

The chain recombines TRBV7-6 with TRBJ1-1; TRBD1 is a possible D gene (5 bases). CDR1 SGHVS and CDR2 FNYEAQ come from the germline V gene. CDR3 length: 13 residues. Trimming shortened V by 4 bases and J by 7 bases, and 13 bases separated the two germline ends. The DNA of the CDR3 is TGTGCCAGCAGCTGGGGAGGGGTCGGTGAAGCTTTCTTT. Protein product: CASSWGGVGEAFF.

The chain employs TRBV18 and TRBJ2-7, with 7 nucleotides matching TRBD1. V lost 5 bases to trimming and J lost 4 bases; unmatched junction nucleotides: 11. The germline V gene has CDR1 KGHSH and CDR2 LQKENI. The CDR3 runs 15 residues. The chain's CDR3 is CASSDSRQGKYEQYF. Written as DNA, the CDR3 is TGTGCCAGCTCAGACTCCAGACAGGGTAAGTACGAGCAGTACTTC.

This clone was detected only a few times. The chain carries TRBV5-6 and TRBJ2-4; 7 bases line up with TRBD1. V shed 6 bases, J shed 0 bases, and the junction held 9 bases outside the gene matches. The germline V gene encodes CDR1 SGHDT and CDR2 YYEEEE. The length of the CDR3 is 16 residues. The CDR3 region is CASNNRGAIAKNIQYF. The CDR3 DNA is TGTGCCAGCAATAACAGGGGCGCGATAGCCAAAAACATTCAGTACTTC.

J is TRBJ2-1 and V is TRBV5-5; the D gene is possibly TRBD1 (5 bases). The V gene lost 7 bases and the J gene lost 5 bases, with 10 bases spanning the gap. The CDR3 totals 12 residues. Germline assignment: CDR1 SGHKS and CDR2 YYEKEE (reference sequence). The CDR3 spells CASENRNNEQFF. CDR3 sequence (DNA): TGTGCCAGCGAGAACAGGAACAATGAGCAGTTCTTC.

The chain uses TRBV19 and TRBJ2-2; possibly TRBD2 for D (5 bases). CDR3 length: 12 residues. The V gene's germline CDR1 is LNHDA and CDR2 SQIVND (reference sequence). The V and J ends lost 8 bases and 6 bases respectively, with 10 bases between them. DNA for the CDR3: TGTGCCAGTGAACTAGAGTCCGGGGAGCTGTTTTTT. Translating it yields CASELESGELFF.

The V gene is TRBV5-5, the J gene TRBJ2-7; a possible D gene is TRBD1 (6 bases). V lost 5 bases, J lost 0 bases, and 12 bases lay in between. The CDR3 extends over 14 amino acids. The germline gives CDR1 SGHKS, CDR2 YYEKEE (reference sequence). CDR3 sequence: CASRVPGASYEQYF. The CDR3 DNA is TGTGCCAGCAGGGTACCAGGGGCCTCCTACGAGCAGTACTTC.

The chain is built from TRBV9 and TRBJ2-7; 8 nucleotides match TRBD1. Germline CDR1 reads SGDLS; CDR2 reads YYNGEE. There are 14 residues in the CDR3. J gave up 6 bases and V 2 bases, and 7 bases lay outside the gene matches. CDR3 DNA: TGTGCCAGCAGCGTCGGGACAGGACTGTCCGAGCAGTACTTC. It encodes CASSVGTGLSEQYF.

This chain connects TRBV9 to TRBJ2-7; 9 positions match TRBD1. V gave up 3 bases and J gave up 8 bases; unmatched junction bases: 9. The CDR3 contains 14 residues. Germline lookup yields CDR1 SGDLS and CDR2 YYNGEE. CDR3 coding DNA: TGTGCCAGCAGCGCCGGACAGGGGCTGGGGAAGCAGTACTTC. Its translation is CASSAGQGLGKQYF.

For the CDR3, the DNA is TGTGCTAGTGGTTTCCAGGGGAATGATCCCCAGCATTTT. This gives the protein CASGFQGNDPQHF. This chain joins TRBV12-5 and TRBJ1-5, with D tentatively TRBD1 (6 bases). Between the trimmed V and J ends, which lost 3 bases and 10 bases, there was a span of 13 bases. The CDR3 totals 13 residues. The germline V gene has CDR1 LGHNT and CDR2 FRNRAP.

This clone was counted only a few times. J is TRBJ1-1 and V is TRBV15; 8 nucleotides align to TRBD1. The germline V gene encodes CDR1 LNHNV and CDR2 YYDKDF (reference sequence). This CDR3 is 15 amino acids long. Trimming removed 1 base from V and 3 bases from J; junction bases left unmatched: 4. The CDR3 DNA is TGTGCCACCAGCAGAGGTCAGACAGGGGACACTGAAGCTTTCTTT. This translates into CATSRGQTGDTEAFF. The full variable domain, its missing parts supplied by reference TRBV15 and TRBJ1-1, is DAMVIQNPRYQVTQFGKPVTLSCSQTLNHNVMYWYQQKSSQAPKLLFHYYDKDFNNEADTPDNFQSRRPNTSFCFLDIRSPGLGDTAMYLCATSRGQTGDTEAFFGQGTRLTVV.

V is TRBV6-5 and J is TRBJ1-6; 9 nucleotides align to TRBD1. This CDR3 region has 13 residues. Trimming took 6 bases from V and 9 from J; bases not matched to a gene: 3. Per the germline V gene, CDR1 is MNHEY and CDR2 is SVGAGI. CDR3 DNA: TGTGCCAGCAGACGGACAGGGGTTTCACCCCTCCACTTT. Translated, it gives CASRRTGVSPLHF.

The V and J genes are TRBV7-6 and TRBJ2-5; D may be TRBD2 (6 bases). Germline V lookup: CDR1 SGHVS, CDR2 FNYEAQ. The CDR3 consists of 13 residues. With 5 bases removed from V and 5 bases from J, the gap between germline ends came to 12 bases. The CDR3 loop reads CASSPGEAETQYF. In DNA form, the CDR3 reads TGTGCCAGCAGCCCGGGGGAAGCGGAGACCCAGTACTTC.

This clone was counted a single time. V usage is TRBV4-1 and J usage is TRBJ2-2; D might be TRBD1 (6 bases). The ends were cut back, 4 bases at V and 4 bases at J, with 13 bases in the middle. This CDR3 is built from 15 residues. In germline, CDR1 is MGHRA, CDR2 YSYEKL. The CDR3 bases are TGCGCCAGCAGCCCCCGGACAGACTCCACCGGGGAGCTGTTTTTT. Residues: CASSPRTDSTGELFF.

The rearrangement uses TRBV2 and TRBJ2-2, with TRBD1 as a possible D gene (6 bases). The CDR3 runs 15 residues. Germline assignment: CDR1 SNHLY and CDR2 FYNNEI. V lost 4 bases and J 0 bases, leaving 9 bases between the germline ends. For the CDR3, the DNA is TGTGCCAGCAGTGGCACAGGGTCGAACACCGGGGAGCTGTTTTTT. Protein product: CASSGTGSNTGELFF.

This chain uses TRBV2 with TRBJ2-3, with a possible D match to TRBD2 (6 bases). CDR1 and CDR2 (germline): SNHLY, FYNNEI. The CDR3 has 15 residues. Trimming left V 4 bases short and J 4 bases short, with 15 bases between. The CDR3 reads CASSGLVNKADTQYF. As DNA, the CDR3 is TGTGCCAGCAGTGGACTAGTGAACAAAGCAGATACGCAGTATTTT.

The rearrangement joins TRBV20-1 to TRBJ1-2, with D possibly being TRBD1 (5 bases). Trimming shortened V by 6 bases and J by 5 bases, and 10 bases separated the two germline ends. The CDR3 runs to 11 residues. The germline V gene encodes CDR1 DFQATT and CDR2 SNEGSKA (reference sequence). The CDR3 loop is CSATGPYGYTF. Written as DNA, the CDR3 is TGCAGTGCAACAGGTCCTTATGGCTACACCTTC.

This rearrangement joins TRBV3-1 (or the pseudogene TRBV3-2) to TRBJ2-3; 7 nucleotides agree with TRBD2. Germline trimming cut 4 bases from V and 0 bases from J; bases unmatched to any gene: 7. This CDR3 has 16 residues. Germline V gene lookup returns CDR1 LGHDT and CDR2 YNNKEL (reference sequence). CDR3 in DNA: TGTGCCAGCAGCCGCTTGGGGGGGAGTAGCACAGATACGCAGTATTTT. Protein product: CASSRLGGSSTDTQYF.

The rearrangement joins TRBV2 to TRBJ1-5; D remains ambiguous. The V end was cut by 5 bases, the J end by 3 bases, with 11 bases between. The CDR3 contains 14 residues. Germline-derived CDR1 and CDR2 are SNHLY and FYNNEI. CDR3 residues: CASSQSPHNQPQHF. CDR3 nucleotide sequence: TGTGCCAGCAGTCAATCACCACACAATCAGCCCCAGCATTTT.

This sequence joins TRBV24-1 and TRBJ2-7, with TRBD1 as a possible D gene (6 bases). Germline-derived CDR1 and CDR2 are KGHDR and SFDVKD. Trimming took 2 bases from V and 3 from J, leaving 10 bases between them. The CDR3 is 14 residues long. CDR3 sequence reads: CATSDSGTSYEQYF. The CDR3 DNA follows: TGTGCCACCAGTGATTCCGGGACAAGCTACGAGCAGTACTTC.